This TCR beta chain emerged from a study of cytomegalovirus exposure and HLA in healthy donors. Trimming removed 6 bases at V and 0 bases at J, with 11 bases between. Germline CDR1 reads MNHNY; CDR2 reads SVGAGI (reference sequence). The CDR3 runs 14 residues. PCR employed 60 Vbeta and 13 Jbeta primers. Repertoires were generated with immunoSEQ multiplex PCR, while TCRdb's copy carries only in-frame clones and drops some. The sample lists about 150,000 clones, around 85% occurring once. The sequenced sample was PBMCs. The receptor's source is a boy younger than 10 in good health and CMV-seronegative. V gene TRBV6-6 combines with J gene TRBJ1-2; no definite D call. CDR3 protein: CASRIRGANYGYTF. The CDR3 DNA follows: TGTGCCAGCAGGATCCGAGGCGCTAACTATGGCTACACCTTC.